The 9 T cell receptor beta chains reported below all come from one sample, sequenced in a study of shared clonotypes between healthy human individuals. Assay used: immunoSEQ multiplex PCR; TCRdb lists only in-frame clones, some missing. Here the sample spans roughly 2.2 million clones, 80% to 95% being singletons. The sequencing sample was made of naive CD4+ T cells from PBMCs. The subset was: CD45RA+ positively selected. The receptors shown here come from a man aged 18 to 35 in good health. Some clones in this sample may be carry-over from other donors' samples.

The rearrangement joins TRBV5-1 to TRBJ1-1, with a possible D match to TRBD1 (5 bases). The V gene's germline CDR1 is SGHRS and CDR2 YFSETQ. The CDR3 consists of 15 residues. V was cut by 1 base and J by 4 bases, with 14 bases left in between. The CDR3, as DNA: TGCGCCAGCAGCTTGATTACGGGGCAGGTCACTGAAGCTTTCTTT. Translated, it gives CASSLITGQVTEAFF.

With regard to this clone: One end of the junction fails to match germline, which may point to a read error. The V and J genes are TRBV6-5 and TRBJ2-5; 8 bases match TRBD1. The CDR3 sequence is 13 residues long. Germline V gives CDR1 MNHEY, CDR2 SVGAGI. The CDR3 DNA reads as TGTGCCAGCCGGCGACAGGGGCCATCGCGGGATCACTTC. Translation: CASRRQGPSRDHF.

CDR3 DNA sequence: TGCGCCAGCAGCCACGGACAGGGGGCCACTGGAAACACCATATATTTT. Amino acid sequence: CASSHGQGATGNTIYF. The V gene is TRBV5-1, the J gene TRBJ1-3, with TRBD1 matching over 11 bases. V was pared by 4 bases and J by 2 bases, with 5 bases of the junction left unmatched. Looked up from germline, CDR1 is SGHRS and CDR2 is YFSETQ. This CDR3 has 16 residues.

To note about this clone: This sample includes further DNA sequences coding for the same CDR3. The chain joins TRBV9 to TRBJ2-1; D not resolved. The germline gives CDR1 SGDLS, CDR2 YYNGEE. Trimming removed 0 bases from V and 3 bases from J, with 7 bases in between. The CDR3 has 14 amino acids. Written as DNA, the CDR3 is TGTGCCAGCAGCGTAGCGGCGAGCTACAATGAGCAGTTCTTC. Translation gives CASSVAASYNEQFF.

This clone was found a few times. V and J are TRBV5-3 and TRBJ2-1, with unresolved D. TRBV5-3 is noted as an ORF with a role that remains uncertain. The CDR3 extends over 11 amino acids. V was shortened by 4 bases and J by 7 bases, with 6 bases between the two germline ends. DNA for the CDR3: TGTGCCAGAAGCCCTCAGAATGAGCAGTTCTTC. It encodes CARSPQNEQFF.

The V gene is TRBV4-1, the J gene TRBJ2-2, with TRBD2 as a possible D gene (6 bases). CDR3 length equals 16 residues. The germline V and J ends were trimmed by 3 bases and 6 bases, with 17 bases remaining between them. Germline values: CDR1 MGHRA, CDR2 YSYEKL. The DNA for the CDR3 is TGCGCCAGCAGCCAGGAGGGTAGCCCAGTGTCCGGGGAGCTGTTTTTT. Its protein is CASSQEGSPVSGELFF.

Regarding this clone: This same CDR3 is encoded by further DNA sequences in the sample. The chain uses TRBV7-9 and TRBJ2-2; D uncertain. CDR3 size: 15 residues. The germline V gene encodes CDR1 SEHNR and CDR2 FQNEAQ (reference sequence). V gave up 5 bases and J gave up 4 bases, with 14 bases separating them. CDR3 sequence: CASSPPPGVTGELFF. CDR3 sequence (DNA): TGTGCCAGCAGCCCCCCACCAGGTGTCACCGGGGAGCTGTTTTTT.

The chain has TRBV28 and TRBJ2-1; 10 bases align to TRBD2. The CDR3 totals 15 residues. Germline V CDR1 and CDR2: MDHEN, SYDVKM. V lost 4 bases to trimming and J lost 7 bases; unmatched junction nucleotides: 7. The CDR3 nucleotides are TGTGCCAGCAGTTCCCCCAGCGGGAGGGAGAATGAGCAGTTCTTC. This gives the protein CASSSPSGRENEQFF.

This clone has only one observation. The V gene is TRBV5-4, the J gene TRBJ2-2, with 7 bases fitting TRBD2. Germline trimming cut 1 base from V and 3 bases from J; bases unmatched to any gene: 6. This CDR3 is 16 amino acids long. The germline CDR1 and CDR2 sequences are SGHNT and YYREEE (reference sequence). CDR3 nucleotides: TGTGCCAGCAGCTTGTGGGGGGGATACGACACCGGGGAGCTGTTTTTT. Its translation: CASSLWGGYDTGELFF.